The count of the clone carrying this TCR beta chain is one. The sample is drawn from a study of T cell changes during pregnancy in multiple sclerosis. CDR3 length: 17 amino acids. Method: immunoSEQ multiplex PCR; TCRdb's copy keeps in-frame clones and lacks some. In the table there are around 73,000 clones, around 94% of which are singletons. The TCR was taken from a female donor in good health, enrolled as a control in a pregnancy study. The chain joins TRBV21-1 to TRBJ1-5; the table's D call of TRBD1 was not tested on the DNA. TRBV21-1 is assigned pseudogene status. Sequences were derived from peripheral blood, sampled in the third trimester of pregnancy. The CDR3 loop is CASSRLLDRGINQPQHF. The CDR3 region has the DNA TGTGCCAGCAGCCGCCTCCTGGACAGGGGAATCAATCAGCCCCAGCATTTT.